The 18 T cell receptor beta chains in this list originate from one sample, sequenced in a study of beta chain features in type 1 diabetes. The investigators reverse transcribed all of the isolated RNA, so they sequenced expressed TCRB transcripts. Sequencing used immunoSEQ multiplex PCR; TCRdb keeps in-frame clones, though not all of them. This table holds around 250,000 clones, approximately 70% found once. The sequenced sample was naive CD4+ T cells from blood. The source of these receptors is a man younger than 45 in good health.

The gene calls are TRBV25-1 and TRBJ2-7, with D maybe TRBD2 (5 bases). CDR3 length: 13 amino acids. CDR1 and CDR2 (germline): MGHDK, SYGVNS. V lost 6 bases, J lost 5 bases, and 14 bases lay in between. The CDR3 loop is CASSAAGFHEQYF. The CDR3 coding sequence is TGTGCCAGCAGCGCGGCGGGTTTTCACGAGCAGTACTTC.

The gene calls are TRBV29-1 and TRBJ2-3, with D unclear. CDR1 is SQVTM and CDR2 is ANQGSEA in the germline V gene. The CDR3 is 13 amino acids. The CDR3 bases are TGCACCCACTCGGCCCCGCCCGCAGATACGCAGTATTTT. Amino acid sequence: CTHSAPPADTQYF.

The V call is TRBV9, the J call TRBJ2-2; no clear D gene. V lost 9 bases, J lost 4 bases, and 19 bases lay in between. The V gene's germline CDR1 is SGDLS and CDR2 YYNGEE. The CDR3 consists of 15 residues. CDR3 sequence reads: CATHPGQPSTGELFF. CDR3 nucleotide sequence: TGTGCCACCCATCCTGGGCAGCCCTCCACCGGGGAGCTGTTTTTT.

This clone was seen a few times. An end of the junction does not agree with germline; a read error may underlie this. The genes are TRBV13 and TRBJ2-5; 10 bases line up with TRBD1. The CDR3 runs to 14 residues. The germline gives CDR1 PRHDT, CDR2 FYEKMQ (reference sequence). CDR3 in DNA: TGTGCCAGCAGCGTAGGGACAGGGGTTGAGACCCAGTACTTC. Its protein is CASSVGTGVETQYF.

The J gene is TRBJ2-7, the V gene TRBV29-1; D gene ambiguous. The ends were cut back, 5 bases at V and 0 bases at J, with 8 bases in the middle. The length of the CDR3 is 12 residues. Germline loops: CDR1 SQVTM, CDR2 ANQGSEA. In nucleotides, the CDR3 is TGCAGCGTTTCGAGAGACTCCTACGAGCAGTACTTC. This translates into CSVSRDSYEQYF.

The genes are TRBV9 and TRBJ2-1; D not certain. Trimming removed 0 bases at V and 4 bases at J, with 8 bases between. Germline CDR1 reads SGDLS; CDR2 reads YYNGEE. The CDR3 length is 14 residues. The CDR3: CASSVEVGYNEQFF. CDR3 sequence (DNA): TGTGCCAGCAGCGTAGAAGTGGGATACAATGAGCAGTTCTTC.

This clone occurred a few times. V gene TRBV29-1 combines with J gene TRBJ2-5; possibly TRBD1 or TRBD2 for D (6 bases each). V was cut by 7 bases and J by 5 bases, with 20 bases left in between. The length of the CDR3 is 14 residues. Germline lookup yields CDR1 SQVTM and CDR2 ANQGSEA. The CDR3 here is CSALGGGLSETQYF. CDR3 nucleotide sequence: TGCAGCGCCCTGGGGGGCGGGTTATCGGAGACCCAGTACTTC.

This chain links TRBV25-1 with TRBJ2-2; D gene unclear. Germline V gives CDR1 MGHDK, CDR2 SYGVNS. The CDR3 contains 13 residues. Trimming shortened V by 0 bases and J by 10 bases, and 9 bases separated the two germline ends. The CDR3 is CASSEYGLSELFF. CDR3 DNA sequence: TGTGCCAGCAGTGAATATGGCCTATCGGAGCTGTTTTTT.

The V call is TRBV15, the J call TRBJ2-5, with D perhaps TRBD2 (6 bases). The CDR3 sequence is 14 residues long. Germline CDR1 reads LNHNV; CDR2 reads YYDKDF (reference sequence). V gave up 0 bases and J gave up 5 bases, with 10 bases separating them. For the CDR3, the DNA is TGTGCCACCAGCAGAGATGGACTACGGGAGACCCAGTACTTC. Its translation: CATSRDGLRETQYF.

This clone was counted a few times. This rearrangement joins TRBV29-1 to TRBJ2-5, with TRBD2 matching over 9 bases. Germline V gene lookup returns CDR1 SQVTM and CDR2 ANQGSEA. With V trimmed by 1 base and J by 5 bases, 2 bases remained unmatched. The CDR3 is made up of 13 amino acids. CDR3 DNA: TGCAGCGTTGAAGTAGCGGGAGCGGAGACCCAGTACTTC. Amino acids: CSVEVAGAETQYF.

V usage is TRBV5-1 and J usage is TRBJ2-7, with 9 bases lining up with TRBD1. With V trimmed by 0 bases and J by 4 bases, 2 bases remained unmatched. Looked up from germline, CDR1 is SGHRS and CDR2 is YFSETQ. This CDR3 is built from 14 residues. CDR3 nucleotide sequence: TGCGCCAGCAGCTTGGTACAGGGGGCATACGAGCAGTACTTC. It encodes CASSLVQGAYEQYF.

The V call is TRBV7-2, the J call TRBJ2-7; TRBD1 aligns across 7 bases. Trimming removed 5 bases from V and 2 bases from J; junction bases left unmatched: 6. Germline V gives CDR1 SGHTA, CDR2 FQGNSA. The CDR3 length is 14 residues. As DNA, the CDR3 is TGTGCCAGCAGCCCTCAGGGGGTTGCCTACGAGCAGTACTTC. Translating it yields CASSPQGVAYEQYF.

The V gene is TRBV15, the J gene TRBJ2-1; the match to TRBD2 covers 9 bases. Germline trimming cut 0 bases from V and 6 bases from J; bases unmatched to any gene: 6. There are 16 residues in the CDR3. Germline CDR1 LNHNV, CDR2 YYDKDF (reference sequence). In DNA form, the CDR3 reads TGTGCCACCAGCAGAGATTTGGTAGCGGGAGTCAATGAGCAGTTCTTC. Its translation is CATSRDLVAGVNEQFF.

The rearrangement joins TRBV4-3 to TRBJ2-7; maybe TRBD2 (6 bases). This CDR3 region has 15 residues. CDR1 and CDR2 (germline): LGHNA, YSLEER. V was clipped by 4 bases and J by 6 bases, with 19 bases between them. CDR3 nucleotide sequence: TGCGCCAGCAGCCTCCACCTGGTGGCGGAGGGCGAGCAGTACTTC. It is translated as CASSLHLVAEGEQYF.

The gene calls are TRBV4-3 and TRBJ1-1; D not certain. The germline gives CDR1 LGHNA, CDR2 YSLEER. The CDR3 totals 16 residues. The V end was cut by 0 bases, the J end by 1 base, with 12 bases between. CDR3: CASSQDLGSQNTEAFF. The CDR3 DNA is TGCGCCAGCAGCCAAGATCTTGGCAGCCAGAACACTGAAGCTTTCTTT.

This clone was recorded only once. The rearrangement joins TRBV29-1 to TRBJ2-7; 8 positions match TRBD1. V lost 4 bases to trimming and J lost 6 bases; unmatched junction nucleotides: 5. Germline V gene data show CDR1 as SQVTM and CDR2 as ANQGSEA. This CDR3 has 12 amino acids. Here the CDR3 reads CSVGDRRGEQYF. In nucleotides, the CDR3 is TGCAGCGTTGGGGACAGGCGCGGCGAGCAGTACTTC.

The rearrangement uses TRBV6-6 and TRBJ2-1; unclear D gene. This CDR3 has 11 amino acids. V gave up 9 bases and J gave up 5 bases, with 8 bases separating them. Germline CDR1 and CDR2: MNHNY and SVGAGI (reference sequence). CDR3 bases: TGTGCCAGTGGCCCACACAATGAGCAGTTCTTC. Translating gives CASGPHNEQFF.

This clone was detected only a few times. At the DNA level, this CDR3 is encoded by other sequences in the same sample as well. The DNA of the CDR3 is TGTGCCTGGAGTGTACAGGCGGATACGCAGTATTTT. Residues: CAWSVQADTQYF. The chain employs TRBV30 and TRBJ2-3; the D gene is possibly TRBD1 (5 bases). The ends were cut back, 0 bases at V and 6 bases at J, with 7 bases in the middle. This CDR3 is built from 12 residues. CDR1 and CDR2 (germline): GTSNPN, SVGIG (reference sequence). Full variable domain (outside the CDR3, taken from reference TRBV30 and TRBJ2-3): SQTIHQWPATLVQPVGSPLSLECTVEGTSNPNLYWYRQAAGRGLQLLFYSVGIGQISSEVPQNLSASRPQDRQFILSSKKLLLSDSGFYLCAWSVQADTQYFGPGTRLTVL.